The 17 T cell receptor beta chains listed next were all sequenced from one sample in a study of graft-versus-host responses after intestinal transplantation. Assay used: immunoSEQ multiplex PCR; TCRdb lists only in-frame clones, some missing. The sample includes 78,000 or so clones, roughly 84% seen only once; the top ten take around 8%. These TCRs are of unknown antigen specificity. Sequencing used unstimulated CD8+ T cells sorted from spleen or lymph node cells, obtained before transplant. The source of these receptors is a human donor who was the organ donor for an intestinal transplant.

The chain links TRBV6-5 to TRBJ2-1, with a weak D call TRBD2 (7 bases). There are 15 residues in the CDR3. From germline, CDR1 is MNHEY and CDR2 SVGAGI. Deletions cut 0 bases from V and 9 bases from J, with 15 bases between. CDR3 residues: CASSYSRGGSGEQFF. The CDR3 nucleotides are TGTGCCAGCAGTTACTCGAGGGGGGGATCAGGTGAGCAGTTCTTC.

The table lists this clone with a count of one. The chain uses TRBV30 and TRBJ1-1; D perhaps matches TRBD1 (5 bases). The germline CDR1 and CDR2 sequences are GTSNPN and SVGIG (reference sequence). The length of the CDR3 is 12 residues. Trimming stripped 4 bases from V and 5 bases from J, with 11 bases between. The CDR3 is CAWIGARTEAFF. CDR3 DNA: TGTGCCTGGATAGGGGCAAGGACTGAAGCTTTCTTT.

The rearrangement uses TRBV5-6 and TRBJ2-7; D remains unclear. V shed 4 bases and J shed 1 base, with 9 bases lying between them. Germline CDR1 and CDR2: SGHDT and YYEEEE. This CDR3 spans 13 amino acids. The CDR3 is CASSPSFSYEQYF. The CDR3, as DNA: TGTGCCAGCAGCCCATCTTTTTCCTACGAGCAGTACTTC.

The CDR3 coding sequence is TGTGCCAGTAGTATAGATGGGGACAGGGGTTTCTCCTACAATGAGCAGTTCTTC. This codes for CASSIDGDRGFSYNEQFF. The chain recombines TRBV19 with TRBJ2-1; 10 bases map to TRBD1. The V gene's germline CDR1 is LNHDA and CDR2 SQIVND (reference sequence). V was pared by 0 bases and J by 0 bases, with 5 bases of the junction left unmatched. This CDR3 region has 18 residues.

The V call is TRBV29-1, the J call TRBJ2-1, with D perhaps matching TRBD1 (5 bases). V lost 4 bases, J lost 7 bases, and 11 bases lay in between. Germline CDR1 SQVTM, CDR2 ANQGSEA. The CDR3 totals 12 residues. The CDR3: CSVAGNENEQFF. The CDR3 region has the DNA TGCAGCGTTGCAGGGAATGAGAATGAGCAGTTCTTC.

This chain joins TRBV10-3 and TRBJ2-7; 10 nucleotides match TRBD1. The CDR3 has 17 amino acids. With 6 bases clipped from V and 5 bases from J, the junction kept 16 bases outside the gene matches. Germline V gene lookup returns CDR1 ENHRY and CDR2 SYGVKD. The CDR3 DNA reads TGTGCCATCAGCACCGGGACAGGGGTGACCCTAACCCACGAGCAGTACTTC. This gives the protein CAISTGTGVTLTHEQYF.

This chain links TRBV28 with TRBJ2-2; D call uncertain. This CDR3 contains 15 residues. The V gene's germline CDR1 is MDHEN and CDR2 SYDVKM. The germline V and J ends were trimmed by 4 bases and 0 bases, with 9 bases remaining between them. The CDR3 loop is CASSYGPPNTGELFF. CDR3 nucleotide sequence: TGTGCCAGCAGTTATGGACCCCCGAACACCGGGGAGCTGTTTTTT.

This chain uses TRBV9 with TRBJ1-2, with TRBD1 as a possible D gene (5 bases). CDR3 size: 14 residues. V was trimmed by 3 bases and J by 10 bases, leaving 19 bases between them. Germline-derived CDR1 and CDR2 are SGDLS and YYNGEE. In nucleotides, the CDR3 is TGTGCCAGCAGCGCACCCGGGACCGACAATCCCTACACCTTC. Translation gives CASSAPGTDNPYTF.

The chain employs TRBV5-1 and TRBJ1-1; a possible D gene is TRBD1 (6 bases). V was pared by 1 base and J by 1 base, with 23 bases between. The CDR3 runs 19 residues. Germline-derived CDR1 and CDR2 are SGHRS and YFSETQ. This chain's CDR3 is CASSLRGVWSPKPNTEAFF. The CDR3 DNA reads as TGCGCCAGCAGCTTGAGGGGGGTGTGGTCTCCTAAACCGAACACTGAAGCTTTCTTT.

V usage is TRBV30 and J usage is TRBJ2-1; 7 nucleotides align to TRBD2. Germline CDR1 reads GTSNPN; CDR2 reads SVGIG (reference sequence). The V and J ends lost 3 bases and 7 bases, in that order; junction bases with no gene match: 3. There are 12 residues in the CDR3. CDR3 sequence reads: CAWRGAGNEQFF. CDR3 sequence (DNA): TGTGCCTGGAGGGGAGCGGGGAATGAGCAGTTCTTC.

The chain is built from TRBV4-1 and TRBJ2-7, with 8 bases fitting TRBD1. CDR3 size: 16 residues. Germline CDR1 reads MGHRA; CDR2 reads YSYEKL. Trimming at V came to 0 bases and at J to 4 bases, leaving 8 bases not matched to a gene. The CDR3, as DNA: TGCGCCAGCAGCCAAGATTTAATAGGACAGGGATACGAGCAGTACTTC. Its protein is CASSQDLIGQGYEQYF.

This chain links TRBV5-1 with TRBJ2-7, with D possibly called TRBD1 or TRBD2 (6 bases each). V dropped 3 bases and J dropped 0 bases, with 13 bases sitting between them. This CDR3 is 15 amino acids long. The V gene's germline CDR1 is SGHRS and CDR2 YFSETQ. CDR3 sequence: CASSSSGASSYEQYF. CDR3 sequence (DNA): TGCGCCAGCAGCTCGTCGGGGGCGAGCTCCTACGAGCAGTACTTC. Drawing the rest from reference TRBV5-1 and TRBJ2-7, the complete variable domain is KAGVTQTPRYLIKTRGQQVTLSCSPISGHRSVSWYQQTPGQGLQFLFEYFSETQRNKGNFPGRFSGRQFSNSRSEMNVSTLELGDSALYLCASSSSGASSYEQYFGPGTRLTVT.

The CDR3 region is CASSELAGTNYGYTF. CDR3 DNA: TGTGCCAGCAGTGAATTGGCGGGTACTAACTATGGCTACACCTTC. The chain couples TRBV6-1 to TRBJ1-2; no clear D. Germline CDR1 reads MNHNS; CDR2 reads SASEGT. Between the trimmed V and J ends, which lost 2 bases and 0 bases, there was a span of 10 bases. The CDR3 covers 15 residues.

The chain joins TRBV4-1 to TRBJ1-1, with 7 bases aligning to TRBD1. This CDR3 comprises 16 residues. Looked up from germline, CDR1 is MGHRA and CDR2 is YSYEKL. Trimming removed 4 bases from V and 5 bases from J; junction bases left unmatched: 13. CDR3 bases: TGCGCCAGCAGCCCCACTGTAACAGGGGTCTCGACTGAAGCTTTCTTT. Its translation is CASSPTVTGVSTEAFF.

This clone was detected only a few times. This sequence joins TRBV28 and TRBJ2-1, with D possibly being TRBD1 or TRBD2 (7 bases each). From germline, CDR1 is MDHEN and CDR2 SYDVKM. The CDR3 is 16 amino acids. The ends were cut back, 7 bases at V and 4 bases at J, with 20 bases in the middle. The CDR3 DNA sequence: TGTGCCAGCATCCTAGGGGTGCAGGGGGGGTACAATGAGCAGTTCTTC. Translating gives CASILGVQGGYNEQFF.

The chain links TRBV18 to TRBJ2-7, with D perhaps TRBD2 (5 bases). This CDR3 is built from 16 residues. V dropped 4 bases and J dropped 0 bases, with 16 bases sitting between them. The germline CDR1 and CDR2 sequences are KGHSH and LQKENI. The CDR3 DNA reads TGTGCCAGCTCACGGCTGGACTCCCGCTTCTCCTACGAGCAGTACTTC. It translates to CASSRLDSRFSYEQYF.

J is TRBJ2-5 and V is TRBV21-1. TRBV21-1 represents a pseudogene. CDR3 length: 14 amino acids. The CDR3 region has the DNA TGTGCCAGCAGCAAAGGAGGGGCGGAAGAGACCCAGTACTTC. Translating gives CASSKGGAEETQYF.